Following are 28 T cell receptor beta chains from one sample sequenced in a study of post-analysis software for immune sequencing data. The authors incorporated unique molecular identifiers into the TCR beta cDNA libraries. TCRdb re-called the PCR reads with MiXCR, one entry per CDR3 protein. This table has 820,000 or so distinct CDR3 sequences, roughly 50% appearing once. General study results and limits: Roughly 5 TRBV segments, TRBV5-6, TRBV5-1 and TRBV20-1 among them, were found more frequent in patients than controls.

Their antigen targets remain unknown. The sequenced sample consisted of blood. The origin of the receptors is a girl aged 5 to 17 with multiple sclerosis.

The genes are TRBV7-2 and TRBJ2-1; TRBD2 matches 13 bases. The CDR3 is 18 residues long. Losses at the gene ends were 4 bases for V and 4 bases for J; bases not matched to a gene: 10. CDR1 is SGHTA and CDR2 is FQGNSA in the germline V gene. CDR3 sequence: CASSSRTSGSFGYNEQFF. DNA of the CDR3: TGTGCCAGCAGCTCTCGGACTAGCGGGAGTTTCGGGTACAATGAGCAGTTCTTC.

This chain's CDR3 is CASSLMPGEGHEQFF. The CDR3 DNA reads as TGTGCCAGCAGCTTAATGCCAGGGGAGGGACATGAGCAGTTCTTC. The chain employs TRBV7-3 and TRBJ2-1; maybe TRBD2 (7 bases). This CDR3 contains 15 residues. Germline V gene lookup returns CDR1 SGHTA and CDR2 FQGTGA. Trimming took off 1 base at V and 8 bases at J, with 15 bases between the two ends.

This clonotype was recorded a few times. The gene calls are TRBV20-1 and TRBJ2-5; TRBD2 is a possible D gene (5 bases). Trimming left V 0 bases short and J 4 bases short, with 18 bases between. CDR1 and CDR2 (germline): DFQATT, SNEGSKA (reference sequence). This CDR3 comprises 16 residues. The DNA of the CDR3 is TGCAGTGCTAGAGATCACCGGGATTGGACGGGAGAGACCCAGTACTTC. Translated: CSARDHRDWTGETQYF.

This rearrangement joins TRBV12-3 or TRBV12-4 to TRBJ2-3; a weak D match, TRBD1 (5 bases). The CDR3 runs to 15 residues. Trimming left V 3 bases short and J 2 bases short, with 12 bases between. The chain's CDR3 is CASSFSQGPTDTQYF. DNA of the CDR3: TGTGCCAGCAGTTTTTCGCAGGGTCCCACAGATACGCAGTATTTT.

The chain combines TRBV4-2 with TRBJ2-7, with a tentative D call TRBD2 (5 bases). The V end was cut by 4 bases, the J end by 3 bases, with 16 bases between. The CDR3 spans 15 residues. Germline V gene lookup returns CDR1 LGHNA and CDR2 YNFKEQ. The CDR3 loop is CASSLGLSRDYEQYF. As DNA, the CDR3 is TGTGCCAGCAGCCTCGGACTTTCAAGGGACTACGAGCAGTACTTC.

The rearrangement joins TRBV15 to TRBJ2-5; TRBD2 agrees at 13 bases. The V and J ends lost 0 bases and 5 bases, in that order; junction bases with no gene match: 3. The CDR3 length is 16 residues. Per germline, CDR1 LNHNV and CDR2 YYDKDF (reference sequence). The CDR3 bases are TGTGCCACCAGCAGAGATACTAGCGGGAGGGTCGAGACCCAGTACTTC. It encodes CATSRDTSGRVETQYF.

The V call is TRBV7-6, the J call TRBJ2-1; 8 bases fit TRBD2. This CDR3 contains 16 residues. From germline, CDR1 is SGHVS and CDR2 FNYEAQ. The V and J ends lost 3 bases and 0 bases, in that order; junction bases with no gene match: 4. For the CDR3, the DNA is TGTGCCAGCAGCTTGTCTAGCGGGCCCTCCTACAATGAGCAGTTCTTC. This translates into CASSLSSGPSYNEQFF.

The gene calls are TRBV5-1 and TRBJ1-2; the match to TRBD1 covers 10 bases. This CDR3 contains 15 residues. V shed 3 bases, J shed 4 bases, and the junction held 6 bases outside the gene matches. CDR1 and CDR2 (germline): SGHRS, YFSETQ. The DNA of the CDR3 is TGCGCCAGCAGCTGGGGGACAGGGGAAATCTATGGCTACACCTTC. Translated: CASSWGTGEIYGYTF. The complete variable domain, with remaining parts taken from reference TRBV5-1 and TRBJ1-2, reads KAGVTQTPRYLIKTRGQQVTLSCSPISGHRSVSWYQQTPGQGLQFLFEYFSETQRNKGNFPGRFSGRQFSNSRSEMNVSTLELGDSALYLCASSWGTGEIYGYTFGSGTRLTVV.

The V call is TRBV5-1, the J call TRBJ1-1; D call uncertain. Between the trimmed V and J ends, which lost 6 bases and 1 base, there was a span of 13 bases. Germline assignment: CDR1 SGHRS and CDR2 YFSETQ. The CDR3 spans 14 residues. CDR3 loop: CASTNGPRNTEAFF. The DNA for the CDR3 is TGCGCCAGCACCAATGGACCGAGGAACACTGAAGCTTTCTTT.

The chain is built from TRBV7-9 and TRBJ1-2; D is unresolved. Germline V gives CDR1 SEHNR, CDR2 FQNEAQ (reference sequence). Trimming stripped 5 bases from V and 10 bases from J, with 23 bases between. The length of the CDR3 is 15 residues. CDR3 nucleotide sequence: TGTGCCAGCAGCCCCTGGCCCCGACGATCCCTGGACTACACCTTC. It specifies CASSPWPRRSLDYTF. Variable domain in full (rest from reference TRBV7-9 and TRBJ1-2): DTGVSQNPRHKITKRGQNVTFRCDPISEHNRLYWYRQTLGQGPEFLTYFQNEAQLEKSRLLSDRFSAERPKGSFSTLEIQRTEQGDSAMYLCASSPWPRRSLDYTFGSGTRLTVV.

This sequence joins TRBV5-1 and TRBJ1-2, with TRBD1 matching 8 bases. Germline V CDR1 and CDR2: SGHRS, YFSETQ. With 3 bases clipped from V and 3 bases from J, the junction kept 4 bases outside the gene matches. This CDR3 region has 14 residues. CDR3 DNA sequence: TGCGCCAGCAGCTCCGGACAGGGCCACTATGGCTACACCTTC. It specifies CASSSGQGHYGYTF.

The count of this clonotype is one. CDR3 residues: CSVEDWQGRRANYGYTF. Written as DNA, the CDR3 is TGCAGCGTTGAAGATTGGCAGGGGCGCAGGGCTAACTATGGCTACACCTTC. The chain links TRBV29-1 to TRBJ1-2; D might be TRBD1 (6 bases). The CDR3 spans 17 residues. Germline V gene sequence: CDR1 SQVTM, CDR2 ANQGSEA. V shed 0 bases and J shed 0 bases, with 17 bases lying between them.

This clonotype was picked up a small number of times. The CDR3 DNA sequence: TGTGCCAGCAGTTATGGCGATCTTTCCTACGAGCAGTACTTC. Amino acids: CASSYGDLSYEQYF. This sequence joins TRBV6-5 and TRBJ2-7; D is unresolved. The CDR3 covers 14 residues. Between the trimmed V and J ends, which lost 3 bases and 1 base, there was a span of 10 bases. Germline CDR1 MNHEY, CDR2 SVGAGI.

This chain connects TRBV12-3 or TRBV12-4 to TRBJ2-7; 8 nucleotides agree with TRBD2. The CDR3 extends over 15 amino acids. J lost 4 bases, V lost 6 bases, and 11 bases had no gene match. CDR3 sequence reads: CASSRGLAASYEQYF. CDR3 sequence (DNA): TGTGCCAGCAGCCGTGGACTAGCCGCATCGTACGAGCAGTACTTC.

On this clonotype: One end of the junction is discordant with germline, which a read error may explain. The genes are TRBV7-9 and TRBJ1-1, with 11 positions matching TRBD1. This CDR3 has 19 amino acids. CDR1 and CDR2 from the germline V gene are SEHNR and FQNEAQ (reference sequence). Here the CDR3 DNA reads TGTGCCGGCAGCTTAGAATTCATCCGGGACAGGGGGATGAACACTGAAGCTTTCTTT. Its translation is CAGSLEFIRDRGMNTEAFF.

Only one count was recorded for this clonotype. This may be a read error: a much more frequent sequence differs by one nucleotide. The gene calls are TRBV20-1 and TRBJ2-5; D is ambiguous. V was pared by 3 bases and J by 1 base, with 3 bases between. The CDR3 length is 11 residues. The germline V gene encodes CDR1 DFQATT and CDR2 SNEGSKA (reference sequence). CDR3 DNA sequence: TGCAGTGCTAGTGCCCAAGAGACCCAGTACTTC. Translating gives CSASAQETQYF.

This chain uses TRBV21-1 with TRBJ1-2; TRBD1 reflects the table's D call only, with no check against the DNA. TRBV21-1 is flagged as a pseudogene. The CDR3 is made up of 17 amino acids. The CDR3 DNA reads TGTGCCAGCAGCCGTCGGGGGCCAATTGAAGCTAACTATGGCTACACCTTC. Its protein product is CASSRRGPIEANYGYTF.

The chain employs TRBV5-5 and TRBJ2-7, with D possibly TRBD2 on 6 matching bases. The CDR3 has 14 residues. Deletions cut 7 bases from V and 0 bases from J, with 14 bases between. In germline, CDR1 is SGHKS, CDR2 YYEKEE (reference sequence). The CDR3 loop is CASGTYGSSYEQYF. The CDR3, as DNA: TGTGCCAGCGGCACATACGGGAGCTCCTACGAGCAGTACTTC.

This clonotype was counted between two and nine times. This chain links TRBV7-8 with TRBJ2-1, with D perhaps matching TRBD1 or TRBD2 (5 bases each). V dropped 5 bases and J dropped 9 bases, with 20 bases sitting between them. CDR3 length: 15 residues. Per germline, CDR1 SGHVS and CDR2 FQNEAQ. As DNA, the CDR3 is TGTGCCAGCAGCCCGCCATGGGGACGATCCTCTGAGCAGTTCTTC. It specifies CASSPPWGRSSEQFF.

The chain carries TRBV3-1 and TRBJ2-5; 8 bases match TRBD2. CDR3 size: 14 residues. The germline V gene encodes CDR1 LGHDT and CDR2 YNNKEL (reference sequence). The V and J ends lost 4 bases and 7 bases, in that order; junction bases with no gene match: 8. CDR3 sequence: CASSPGPSGGTQYF. The CDR3 DNA is TGTGCCAGCAGCCCGGGCCCAAGCGGGGGGACCCAGTACTTC.

This chain connects TRBV18 to TRBJ2-7, with 8 nucleotides matching TRBD2. Germline trimming cut 6 bases from V and 4 bases from J; bases unmatched to any gene: 8. Germline-derived CDR1 and CDR2 are KGHSH and LQKENI. The CDR3 totals 14 residues. The CDR3 DNA reads TGTGCCAGCTCGGCCCGGGAGGGCCTTTACGAGCAGTACTTC. Amino acids: CASSAREGLYEQYF.

The V and J genes are TRBV29-1 and TRBJ2-7, with D tentatively TRBD2 (5 bases). Trimming removed 0 bases from V and 6 bases from J, with 12 bases in between. Germline V lookup: CDR1 SQVTM, CDR2 ANQGSEA. The CDR3 spans 13 residues. The CDR3 spells CSVEERGPGEQYF. The CDR3 coding sequence is TGCAGCGTTGAAGAGAGAGGGCCCGGCGAGCAGTACTTC.

V and J are TRBV5-1 and TRBJ2-5; D tentatively reads TRBD1 or TRBD2 (5 bases each). Germline V gene sequence: CDR1 SGHRS, CDR2 YFSETQ. Trimming cost V 3 bases and J 11 bases, with 20 bases left between them. CDR3 size: 14 residues. The CDR3 reads CASSSGTVNNEQYF. Written as DNA, the CDR3 is TGCGCCAGCAGCTCCGGGACGGTTAACAATGAGCAGTACTTC.

This clonotype was found a few times. The chain joins TRBV7-9 to TRBJ1-2, with 9 positions matching TRBD1. V lost 7 bases, J lost 6 bases, and 12 bases stayed unmatched. Germline lookup yields CDR1 SEHNR and CDR2 FQNEAQ (reference sequence). CDR3 length: 15 amino acids. CDR3 bases: TGTGCCAGCACCTCCGGGACAGGGTTTTTTGATGGCTACACCTTC. It encodes CASTSGTGFFDGYTF.

This chain joins TRBV5-1 and TRBJ1-4, with 12 bases lining up with TRBD1. Germline values: CDR1 SGHRS, CDR2 YFSETQ. The CDR3 spans 16 residues. Trimming took 0 bases from V and 7 from J; bases not matched to a gene: 4. The CDR3 loop reads CASSLGGTGGPEKLFF. The CDR3 DNA follows: TGCGCCAGCAGCTTGGGCGGGACAGGGGGCCCTGAAAAACTGTTTTTT. The variable domain in full, with the rest retrieved from reference TRBV5-1 and TRBJ1-4, is KAGVTQTPRYLIKTRGQQVTLSCSPISGHRSVSWYQQTPGQGLQFLFEYFSETQRNKGNFPGRFSGRQFSNSRSEMNVSTLELGDSALYLCASSLGGTGGPEKLFFGSGTQLSVL.

This clonotype has just a few counts. V is TRBV10-2 and J is TRBJ2-3; D possibly matches TRBD1 or TRBD2 (5 bases each). The CDR3 consists of 14 residues. Deletions cut 6 bases from V and 3 bases from J, with 13 bases between. Germline V CDR1 and CDR2: WSHSY, SAAADI. The chain's CDR3 is CASRAGDLTDTQYF. The CDR3 bases are TGCGCCAGCAGGGCCGGGGACCTGACAGATACGCAGTATTTT.

This chain uses TRBV20-1 with TRBJ2-7; 7 bases fit TRBD1. The germline V gene has CDR1 DFQATT and CDR2 SNEGSKA (reference sequence). The ends lost 1 base at V and 4 bases at J; junction bases unmatched: 7. The CDR3 contains 14 residues. CDR3 loop: CSARGEGQRYEQYF. CDR3 in DNA: TGCAGTGCTAGAGGTGAGGGACAGCGATACGAGCAGTACTTC.

This rearrangement joins TRBV3-1 to TRBJ2-7; 7 bases are shared with TRBD2. The J call may be mistaken, given a closer DNA end match to TRBJ2-5. The germline V gene encodes CDR1 LGHDT and CDR2 YNNKEL (reference sequence). There are 14 residues in the CDR3. CDR3 bases: TGTGCCAGCAGCCAAGAACGGGGGGAGGAGACCCAGTACTTC. This gives the protein CASSQERGEETQYF.